One and the same sample provided the 3 T cell receptor beta chains below, sequenced in a study of early T cells in non-severe SARS-CoV-2 infection. TCRdb ran MiXCR on the 5' RACE reads and lists one entry per CDR3 protein. The sample has more than 35,000 distinct CDR3 sequences; more than 5.5% are singletons. Input material: whole blood. These receptor sequences come from an adult who was a healthcare worker with PCR-confirmed SARS-CoV-2 infection or an uninfected control (not recorded which).

This clonotype was counted at least ten times. V gene TRBV12-3 or TRBV12-4 combines with J gene TRBJ2-3, with 7 bases lining up with TRBD1. V lost 5 bases and J lost 0; bases outside the gene matches: 5. The length of the CDR3 is 15 residues. CDR3 sequence reads: CASSRQGSSTDTQYF. The CDR3 coding sequence is TGTGCCAGCAGTCGACAGGGTTCGAGCACAGATACGCAGTATTTT.

To note about this clonotype: A read error may be the cause here, since a much bigger clone is one base away. V and J are TRBV19 and TRBJ2-3, with D hard to call. This CDR3 region has 14 residues. Per germline, CDR1 LNHDA and CDR2 SQIVND (reference sequence). CDR3 DNA sequence: TGTGCCAGTAGTAGGACCGGCGATATAGATACGCGGTATTTT. Amino acid sequence: CASSRTGDIDTRYF.

This clonotype was detected ten times or more. The rearrangement links TRBV28 to TRBJ2-1; 15 bases map to TRBD2. The CDR3 has 16 residues. Trimming took 5 bases from V and 10 from J; bases not matched to a gene: 9. The germline CDR1 and CDR2 sequences are MDHEN and SYDVKM. CDR3: CASSPWTSGRVEEQFF. The DNA for the CDR3 is TGTGCCAGCAGTCCCTGGACTAGCGGGAGGGTAGAGGAGCAGTTCTTC.